Below, 5 T cell receptor beta chains from the same sample are listed, as sequenced in a study of cytomegalovirus exposure and HLA in healthy donors. Libraries were prepared by immunoSEQ multiplex PCR; TCRdb keeps only in-frame clonotypes and omits some of them. The sample shows a few hundred thousand clones, roughly 84% of them seen only once. The specimen sequenced was PBMCs. All receptors come from a woman between 25 and 40 years old in good health and CMV-seropositive.

J is TRBJ1-4 and V is TRBV27; D call uncertain. The CDR3 is made up of 15 amino acids. Trimming shortened V by 5 bases and J by 4 bases, and 14 bases separated the two germline ends. From germline, CDR1 is MNHEY and CDR2 SMNVEV (reference sequence). In DNA form, the CDR3 reads TGTGCCAGCAGTCTGGGGTCATCGGGTAATGAAAAACTGTTTTTT. Encoded protein: CASSLGSSGNEKLFF.

The rearrangement uses TRBV30 and TRBJ2-1, with D maybe TRBD2 (5 bases). The germline V gene has CDR1 GTSNPN and CDR2 SVGIG (reference sequence). V lost 5 bases and J lost 4, with 12 bases in between. This CDR3 is built from 13 residues. The CDR3 nucleotides are TGTGCCTGGGGAGGACGGAGGTACAATGAGCAGTTCTTC. Protein: CAWGGRRYNEQFF.

This chain joins TRBV6-5 and TRBJ1-1; 7 bases map to TRBD1. Germline CDR1 MNHEY, CDR2 SVGAGI. J was trimmed by 1 base and V by 7 bases; bases with no gene match: 3. The CDR3 loop spans 13 amino acids. CDR3 amino acids: CASTRDRNTEAFF. Written as DNA, the CDR3 is TGTGCCAGCACTAGGGACAGGAACACTGAAGCTTTCTTT.

The chain employs TRBV30 and TRBJ1-2; the D is unclear. Trimming took 1 base from V and 3 from J, leaving 9 bases between them. Per germline, CDR1 GTSNPN and CDR2 SVGIG (reference sequence). This CDR3 has 13 residues. CDR3 coding DNA: TGTGCCTGGAGTGGGGCAGGCTACTATGGCTACACCTTC. It specifies CAWSGAGYYGYTF.

Only one count was recorded for this clone. The chain couples TRBV5-1 to TRBJ2-2, with a weak D call TRBD1 (5 bases). There are 13 residues in the CDR3. Between the trimmed V and J ends, which lost 4 bases and 6 bases, there was a span of 10 bases. CDR1 and CDR2 from the germline V gene are SGHRS and YFSETQ. The chain's CDR3 is CASSSAGSGELFF. The CDR3 nucleotides read TGCGCCAGCAGCAGTGCAGGGTCCGGGGAGCTGTTTTTT.